These 3 T cell receptor beta chains were sequenced from one sample in a study of shared clonotypes between healthy human individuals. Some clones are missing from TCRdb's copy, which holds only in-frame ones; the method was immunoSEQ multiplex PCR. The data show some 470,000 clones, less than 80% seen once. The sequencing input was PBMCs. These receptors were obtained from a woman aged 40 to 50 in good health. Some clones in this sample may be carry-over from other donors' samples.

J is TRBJ1-3 and V is TRBV5-1, with D possibly matching TRBD1 (6 bases). Trimming took 0 bases from V and 0 from J, leaving 7 bases between them. In germline, CDR1 is SGHRS, CDR2 YFSETQ. The CDR3 loop spans 15 amino acids. As DNA, the CDR3 is TGCGCCAGCAGCTTGGAAGGGGGCTCTGGAAACACCATATATTTT. This gives the protein CASSLEGGSGNTIYF.

A remark on this clone: The same CDR3 can be traced to other DNA sequences in this sample. The chain carries TRBV7-6 and TRBJ2-7; 8 bases line up with TRBD1. Germline V lookup: CDR1 SGHVS, CDR2 FNYEAQ. Unmatched junction bases numbered 6, after V lost 5 bases and J lost 3 bases. The CDR3 loop spans 14 amino acids. The CDR3 DNA sequence: TGTGCCAGCAGCCCAGGGACAGGTGACTACGAGCAGTACTTC. This encodes CASSPGTGDYEQYF.

The chain joins TRBV5-8 to TRBJ2-1; 11 bases are shared with TRBD2. V lost 4 bases, J lost 7 bases, and 7 bases stayed unmatched. This CDR3 is built from 15 residues. CDR1 SGHTS and CDR2 YDEGEE come from the germline V gene. CDR3 nucleotide sequence: TGTGCCAGCAGCGTACTAGCGGGAGTCATGAATGAGCAGTTCTTC. Protein sequence: CASSVLAGVMNEQFF. Full variable domain (remainder filled in from reference TRBV5-8 and TRBJ2-1): EAGVTQSPTHLIKTRGQQATLRCSPISGHTSVYWYQQALGLGLQFLLWYDEGEERNRGNFPPRFSGRQFPNYSSELNVNALELEDSALYLCASSVLAGVMNEQFFGPGTRLTVL.